Following are 2 T cell receptor beta chains from one sample sequenced in a study of OX40 agonist ivuxolimab in advanced cancers. Sequencing was performed with immunoSEQ multiplex PCR; in TCRdb, only in-frame clones are kept and a portion is missing. This sample yields approximately 40,000 clones, of which 75% to 85% are seen a single time; 20% to 25% belongs to the top ten. The sample was CD4+ or CD8+ T cells sorted from blood, taken in a trial of the OX40 agonist ivuxolimab. These receptors came from an adult with an advanced solid tumor such as melanoma, head and neck, liver or kidney cancer.

The gene calls are TRBV7-9 and TRBJ2-3, with a possible D match to TRBD2 (5 bases). This CDR3 comprises 12 residues. Germline CDR1 is SEHNR and CDR2 is FQNEAQ (reference sequence). V lost 5 bases to trimming and J lost 6 bases, with 9 bases between them. The CDR3: CASSAPGDTQYF. For the CDR3, the DNA is TGTGCCAGCAGCGCCCCGGGGGATACGCAGTATTTT.

V and J are TRBV7-3 and TRBJ2-7; D tentatively fits TRBD1 or TRBD2 (6 bases each). The CDR3 is 15 residues long. Trimming took off 0 bases at V and 5 bases at J, with 14 bases between the two ends. CDR1 SGHTA and CDR2 FQGTGA come from the germline V gene. CDR3 residues: CASSLTSGGRDEQYF. The DNA of the CDR3 is TGTGCCAGCAGCTTAACGTCCGGGGGCAGGGACGAGCAGTACTTC. The full variable domain, with the rest looked up from reference TRBV7-3 and TRBJ2-7, is GAGVSQTPSNKVTEKGKYVELRCDPISGHTALYWYRQSLGQGPEFLIYFQGTGAADDSGLPNDRFFAVRPEGSVSTLKIQRTERGDSAVYLCASSLTSGGRDEQYFGPGTRLTVT.